These 6 T cell receptor beta chains came from one sample sequenced in a study of blood T cell repertoires in COVID-19. TCRdb's copy holds only in-frame clones and misses some; the assay was immunoSEQ multiplex PCR. The repertoire consists of fewer than 250,000 clones, with around 90% occurring once and the leading ten covering roughly 14%. The sequenced material came from PBMCs or T cells enriched from blood (not recorded which). The receptors shown here come from a woman aged 50 to 65 with acute COVID-19.

The CDR3 nucleotides are TGTGCCAGCTCAAGGTTCGAGGGAAGGGACACTGAAGCTTTCTTT. Its translation: CASSRFEGRDTEAFF. The V and J genes are TRBV18 and TRBJ1-1; D not resolved. CDR3 length equals 15 residues. The V and J ends lost 5 bases and 3 bases respectively, with 16 bases between them. Germline CDR1 KGHSH, CDR2 LQKENI.

This clone showed up just once. The chain links TRBV7-2 to TRBJ2-7; 9 nucleotides match TRBD2. After removal of 4 bases from V and 4 bases from J, the junction contained 5 bases not matched to a gene. This CDR3 region has 14 residues. Germline V lookup: CDR1 SGHTA, CDR2 FQGNSA. The CDR3 coding sequence is TGTGCCAGCAGCTCTTCGACTAGCGGTTACGAGCAGTACTTC. Translated: CASSSSTSGYEQYF.

The rearrangement joins TRBV28 to TRBJ2-3, with 7 bases that match TRBD1. Germline V gives CDR1 MDHEN, CDR2 SYDVKM. The CDR3 has 14 residues. The trim removed 6 bases at V and 12 bases at J, leaving 15 bases unmatched. The CDR3 bases are TGTGCCAGCAGAACCGCCGGGACAGTGAACGCCCAGTATTTT. Protein: CASRTAGTVNAQYF.

This rearrangement joins TRBV2 to TRBJ1-5; TRBD1 agrees at 10 bases. V lost 1 base, J lost 6 bases, and 3 bases stayed unmatched. There are 15 residues in the CDR3. The germline V gene encodes CDR1 SNHLY and CDR2 FYNNEI. CDR3 nucleotides: TGTGCCAGCAGTGAAGGACAGGGGGCTGCTCAGCCCCAGCATTTT. Its protein product is CASSEGQGAAQPQHF.

The J gene is TRBJ2-2, the V gene TRBV12-5; D unclear. This CDR3 region has 12 residues. In germline, CDR1 is LGHNT, CDR2 FRNRAP. Trimming removed 7 bases at V and 6 bases at J, with 9 bases between. CDR3 nucleotide sequence: TGTGCTAGTGCCAATGAGCCCGGGGAGCTGTTTTTT. It codes for CASANEPGELFF.

V is TRBV9 and J is TRBJ2-3, with 8 bases matching TRBD1. The V segment lost 2 bases and the J segment 2 bases; nucleotides outside the gene matches: 4. Germline V gene data show CDR1 as SGDLS and CDR2 as YYNGEE. The CDR3 has 15 amino acids. This CDR3 is CASSVRQGYTDTQYF. The CDR3 nucleotides are TGTGCCAGCAGCGTTCGACAGGGGTACACAGATACGCAGTATTTT. Drawing the rest from reference TRBV9 and TRBJ2-3, the complete variable domain is DSGVTQTPKHLITATGQRVTLRCSPRSGDLSVYWYQQSLDQGLQFLIQYYNGEERAKGNILERFSAQQFPDLHSELNLSSLELGDSALYFCASSVRQGYTDTQYFGPGTRLTVL.